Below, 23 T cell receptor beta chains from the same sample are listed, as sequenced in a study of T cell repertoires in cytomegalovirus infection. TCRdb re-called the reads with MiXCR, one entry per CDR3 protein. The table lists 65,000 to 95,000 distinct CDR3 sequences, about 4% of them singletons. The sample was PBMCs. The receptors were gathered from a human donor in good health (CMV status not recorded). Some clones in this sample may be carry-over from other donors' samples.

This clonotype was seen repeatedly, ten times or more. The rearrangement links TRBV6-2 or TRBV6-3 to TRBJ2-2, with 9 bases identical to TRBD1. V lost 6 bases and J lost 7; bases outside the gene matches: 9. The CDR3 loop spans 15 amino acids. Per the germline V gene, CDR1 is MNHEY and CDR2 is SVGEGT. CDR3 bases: TGTGCCAGCAGAGCTCGGGACAGGGATAGCGGGGAGCTGTTTTTT. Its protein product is CASRARDRDSGELFF.

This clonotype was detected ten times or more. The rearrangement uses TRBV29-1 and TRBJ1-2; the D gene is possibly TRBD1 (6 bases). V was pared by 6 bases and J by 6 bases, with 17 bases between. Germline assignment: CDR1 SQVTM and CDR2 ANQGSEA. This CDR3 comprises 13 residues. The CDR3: CSVQGSRGNGYTF. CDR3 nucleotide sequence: TGCAGCGTCCAGGGTAGCAGGGGTAATGGCTACACCTTC.

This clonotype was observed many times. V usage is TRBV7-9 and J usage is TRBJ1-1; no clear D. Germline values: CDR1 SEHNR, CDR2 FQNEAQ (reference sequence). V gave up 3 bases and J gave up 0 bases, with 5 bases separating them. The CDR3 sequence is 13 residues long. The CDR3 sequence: CASSFTMNTEAFF. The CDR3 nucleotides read TGTGCCAGCAGCTTCACCATGAACACTGAAGCTTTCTTT.

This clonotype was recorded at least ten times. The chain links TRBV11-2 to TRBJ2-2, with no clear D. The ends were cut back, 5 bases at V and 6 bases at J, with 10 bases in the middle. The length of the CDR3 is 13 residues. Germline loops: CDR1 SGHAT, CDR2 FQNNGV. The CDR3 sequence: CASSPRSAGELFF. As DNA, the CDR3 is TGTGCCAGCAGCCCCCGAAGCGCCGGGGAGCTGTTTTTT.

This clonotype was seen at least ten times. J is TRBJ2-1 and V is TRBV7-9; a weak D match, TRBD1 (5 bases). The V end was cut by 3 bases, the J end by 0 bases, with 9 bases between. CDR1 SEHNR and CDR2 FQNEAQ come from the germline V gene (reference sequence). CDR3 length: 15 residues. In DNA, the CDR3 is TGTGCCAGCAGCTTCCTTGACAGCTCCTACAATGAGCAGTTCTTC. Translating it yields CASSFLDSSYNEQFF. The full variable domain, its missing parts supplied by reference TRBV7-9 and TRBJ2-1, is DTGVSQNPRHKITKRGQNVTFRCDPISEHNRLYWYRQTLGQGPEFLTYFQNEAQLEKSRLLSDRFSAERPKGSFSTLEIQRTEQGDSAMYLCASSFLDSSYNEQFFGPGTRLTVL.

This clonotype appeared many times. This CDR3 reads CASGVAGLSSYNEQFF. In DNA form, the CDR3 reads TGTGCCAGCGGCGTAGCGGGCCTCAGCTCCTACAATGAGCAGTTCTTC. The chain uses TRBV7-2 and TRBJ2-1; 7 bases match TRBD2. The CDR3 covers 16 residues. V trimming: 8 bases; J trimming: 0 bases; junction bases outside the gene matches: 10. Germline CDR1 reads SGHTA; CDR2 reads FQGNSA. The whole variable domain, remainder taken from reference TRBV7-2 and TRBJ2-1, is GAGVSQSPSNKVTEKGKDVELRCDPISGHTALYWYRQSLGQGLEFLIYFQGNSAPDKSGLPSDRFSAERTGGSVSTLTIQRTQQEDSAVYLCASGVAGLSSYNEQFFGPGTRLTVL.

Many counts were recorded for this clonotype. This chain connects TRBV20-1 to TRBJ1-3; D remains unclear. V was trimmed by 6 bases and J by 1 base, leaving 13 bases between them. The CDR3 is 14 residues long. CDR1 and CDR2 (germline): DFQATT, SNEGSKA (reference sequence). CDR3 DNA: TGCAGTGCCGCAAAGGTTTTTTCTGGAAACACCATATATTTT. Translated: CSAAKVFSGNTIYF.

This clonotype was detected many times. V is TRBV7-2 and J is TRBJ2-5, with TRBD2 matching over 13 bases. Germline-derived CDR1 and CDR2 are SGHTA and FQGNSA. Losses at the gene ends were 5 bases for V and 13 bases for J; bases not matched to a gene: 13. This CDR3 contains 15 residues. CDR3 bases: TGTGCCAGCAGCCAGACCGGGACTAGCGGGGAGAGACGGTACTTC. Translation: CASSQTGTSGERRYF. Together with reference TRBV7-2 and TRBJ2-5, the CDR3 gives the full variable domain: GAGVSQSPSNKVTEKGKDVELRCDPISGHTALYWYRQSLGQGLEFLIYFQGNSAPDKSGLPSDRFSAERTGGSVSTLTIQRTQQEDSAVYLCASSQTGTSGERRYFGPGTRLLVL.

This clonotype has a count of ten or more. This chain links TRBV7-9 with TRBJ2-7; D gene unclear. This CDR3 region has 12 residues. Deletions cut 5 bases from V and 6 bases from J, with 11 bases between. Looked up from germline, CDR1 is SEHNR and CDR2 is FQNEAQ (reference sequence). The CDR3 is CASSTGPLEQYF. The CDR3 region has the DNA TGTGCCAGCAGCACCGGCCCTCTCGAGCAGTACTTC.

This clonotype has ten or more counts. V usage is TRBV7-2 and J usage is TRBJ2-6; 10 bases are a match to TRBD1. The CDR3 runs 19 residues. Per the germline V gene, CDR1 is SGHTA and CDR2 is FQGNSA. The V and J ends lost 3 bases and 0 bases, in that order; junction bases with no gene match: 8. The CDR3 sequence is CASSLWLGTGVSGANVLTF. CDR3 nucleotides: TGTGCCAGCAGCTTGTGGTTGGGGACAGGGGTCTCTGGGGCCAACGTCCTGACTTTC.

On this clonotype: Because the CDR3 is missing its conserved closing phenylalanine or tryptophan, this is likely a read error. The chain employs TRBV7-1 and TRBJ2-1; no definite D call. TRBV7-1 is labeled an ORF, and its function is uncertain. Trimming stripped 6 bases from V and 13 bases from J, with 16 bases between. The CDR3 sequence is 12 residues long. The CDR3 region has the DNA TGTGCCAGCAGTGTATCCTACAGTGACCAGTTCGTC. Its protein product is CASSVSYSDQFV.

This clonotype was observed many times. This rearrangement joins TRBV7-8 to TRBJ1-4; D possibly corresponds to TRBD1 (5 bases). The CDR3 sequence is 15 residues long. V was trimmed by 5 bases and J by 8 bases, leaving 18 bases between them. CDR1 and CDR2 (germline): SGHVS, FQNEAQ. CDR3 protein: CASSPLGGAGEKLFF. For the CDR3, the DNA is TGTGCCAGCAGCCCTCTTGGAGGGGCAGGGGAAAAACTGTTTTTT.

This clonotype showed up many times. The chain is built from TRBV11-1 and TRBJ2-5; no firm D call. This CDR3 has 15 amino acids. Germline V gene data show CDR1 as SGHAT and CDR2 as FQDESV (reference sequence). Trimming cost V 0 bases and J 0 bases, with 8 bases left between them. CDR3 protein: CASSLAKGYQETQYF. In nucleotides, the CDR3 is TGTGCCAGCAGCTTAGCGAAGGGCTACCAAGAGACCCAGTACTTC.

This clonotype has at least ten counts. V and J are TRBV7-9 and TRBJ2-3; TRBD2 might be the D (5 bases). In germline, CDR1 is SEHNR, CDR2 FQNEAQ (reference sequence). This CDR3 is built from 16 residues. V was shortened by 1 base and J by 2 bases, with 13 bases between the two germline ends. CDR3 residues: CASSLEEGEITDTQYF. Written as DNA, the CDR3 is TGTGCCAGCAGCTTAGAAGAGGGAGAGATCACAGATACGCAGTATTTT.

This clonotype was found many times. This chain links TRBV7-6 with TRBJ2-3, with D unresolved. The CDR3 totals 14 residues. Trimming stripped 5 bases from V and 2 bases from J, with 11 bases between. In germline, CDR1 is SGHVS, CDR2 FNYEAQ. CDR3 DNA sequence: TGTGCCAGCAGCCCCGGTTCCCCCACAGATACGCAGTATTTT. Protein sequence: CASSPGSPTDTQYF. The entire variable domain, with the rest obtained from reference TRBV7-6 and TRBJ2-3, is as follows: GAGVSQSPRYKVTKRGQDVALRCDPISGHVSLYWYRQALGQGPEFLTYFNYEAQQDKSGLPNDRFSAERPEGSISTLTIQRTEQRDSAMYRCASSPGSPTDTQYFGPGTRLTVL.

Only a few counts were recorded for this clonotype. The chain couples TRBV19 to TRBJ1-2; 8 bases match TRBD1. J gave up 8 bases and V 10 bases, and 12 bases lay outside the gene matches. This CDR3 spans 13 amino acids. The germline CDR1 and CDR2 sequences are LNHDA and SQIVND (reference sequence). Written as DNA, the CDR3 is TGTGCCACCTCCGGACAGGGCGTGCGGGGCTACACCTTC. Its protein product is CATSGQGVRGYTF.

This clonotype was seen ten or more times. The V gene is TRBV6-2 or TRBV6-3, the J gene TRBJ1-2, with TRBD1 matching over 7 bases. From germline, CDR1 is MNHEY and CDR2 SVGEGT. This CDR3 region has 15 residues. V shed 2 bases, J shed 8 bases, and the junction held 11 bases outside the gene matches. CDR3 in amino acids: CASSYTTTGAGGYTF. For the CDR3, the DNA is TGTGCCAGCAGTTACACGACTACAGGGGCAGGAGGCTACACCTTC.

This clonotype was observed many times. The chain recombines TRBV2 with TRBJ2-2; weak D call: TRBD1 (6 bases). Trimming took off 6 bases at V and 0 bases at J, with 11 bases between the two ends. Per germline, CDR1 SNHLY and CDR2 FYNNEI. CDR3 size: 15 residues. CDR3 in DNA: TGTGCCAGCAGGGAGACAGGCGCGAACACCGGGGAGCTGTTTTTT. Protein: CASRETGANTGELFF.

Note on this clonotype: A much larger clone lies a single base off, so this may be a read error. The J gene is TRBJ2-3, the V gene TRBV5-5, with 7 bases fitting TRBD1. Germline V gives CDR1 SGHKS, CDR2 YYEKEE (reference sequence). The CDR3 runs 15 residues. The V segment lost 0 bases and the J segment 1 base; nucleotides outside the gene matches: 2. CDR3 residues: CASSLAGQGTDTQYF. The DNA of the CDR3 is TGTGCCAGCAGCTTGGCCGGACAGGGCACAGATACGCAGTATTTT.

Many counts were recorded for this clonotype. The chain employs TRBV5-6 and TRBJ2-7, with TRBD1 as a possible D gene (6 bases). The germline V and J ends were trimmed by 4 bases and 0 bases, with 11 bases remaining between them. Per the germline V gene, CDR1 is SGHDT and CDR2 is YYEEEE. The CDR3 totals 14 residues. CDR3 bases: TGTGCCAGCAGCCCGACAGGTTCCTCCTACGAGCAGTACTTC. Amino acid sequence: CASSPTGSSYEQYF.

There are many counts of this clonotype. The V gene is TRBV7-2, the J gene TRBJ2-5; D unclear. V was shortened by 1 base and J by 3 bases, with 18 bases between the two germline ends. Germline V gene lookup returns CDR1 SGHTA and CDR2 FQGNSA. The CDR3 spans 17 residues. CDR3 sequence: CASSLGLLASSEETQYF. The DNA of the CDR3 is TGTGCCAGCAGCTTAGGACTTCTCGCCTCCTCAGAAGAGACCCAGTACTTC.

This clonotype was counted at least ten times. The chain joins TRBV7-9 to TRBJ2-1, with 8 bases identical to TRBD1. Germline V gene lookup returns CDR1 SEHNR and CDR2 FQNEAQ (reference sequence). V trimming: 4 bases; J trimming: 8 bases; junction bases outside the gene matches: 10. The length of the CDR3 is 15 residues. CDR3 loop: CASSSDRATRDEQFF. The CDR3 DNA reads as TGTGCCAGCAGCTCGGACAGGGCCACTAGGGATGAGCAGTTCTTC.

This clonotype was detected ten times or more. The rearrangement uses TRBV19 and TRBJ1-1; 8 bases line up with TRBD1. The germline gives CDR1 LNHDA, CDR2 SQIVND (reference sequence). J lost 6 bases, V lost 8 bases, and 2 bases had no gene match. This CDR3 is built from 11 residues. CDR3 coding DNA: TGTGCCAGTCGCAGGGGGCCTGAAGCTTTCTTT. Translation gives CASRRGPEAFF.